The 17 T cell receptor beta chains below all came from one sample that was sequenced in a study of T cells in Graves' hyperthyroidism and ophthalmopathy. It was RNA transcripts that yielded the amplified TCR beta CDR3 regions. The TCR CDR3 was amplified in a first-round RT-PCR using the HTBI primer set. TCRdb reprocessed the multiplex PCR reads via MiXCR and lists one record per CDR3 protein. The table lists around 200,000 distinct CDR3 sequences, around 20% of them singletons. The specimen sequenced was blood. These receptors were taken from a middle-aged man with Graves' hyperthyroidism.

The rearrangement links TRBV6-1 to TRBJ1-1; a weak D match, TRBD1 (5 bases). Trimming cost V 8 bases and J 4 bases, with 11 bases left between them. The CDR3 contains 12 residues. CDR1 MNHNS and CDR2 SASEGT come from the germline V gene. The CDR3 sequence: CASLGGGTEAFF. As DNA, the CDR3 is TGTGCCAGCCTCGGGGGGGGCACTGAAGCTTTCTTT.

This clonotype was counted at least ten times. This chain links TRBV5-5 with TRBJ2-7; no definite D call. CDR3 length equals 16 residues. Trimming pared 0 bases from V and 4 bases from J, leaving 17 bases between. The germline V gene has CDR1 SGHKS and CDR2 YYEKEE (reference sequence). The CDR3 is CASSLAVNPRSYEQYF. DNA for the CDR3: TGTGCCAGCAGCTTGGCCGTCAACCCGAGGAGTTACGAGCAGTACTTC.

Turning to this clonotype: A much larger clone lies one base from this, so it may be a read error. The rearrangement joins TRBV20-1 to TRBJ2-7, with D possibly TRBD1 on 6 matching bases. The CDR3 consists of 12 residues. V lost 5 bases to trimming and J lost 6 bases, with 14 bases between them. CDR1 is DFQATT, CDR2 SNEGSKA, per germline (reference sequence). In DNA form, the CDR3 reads TGCAGTGCTCCAACAGGGTACCGCGAGCAGTACTTC. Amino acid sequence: CSAPTGYREQYF.

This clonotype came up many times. The CDR3 DNA reads TGTGCCAGCACCCAACTTACAGGAAGCTCCTATAATTCACCCCTCCACTTT. Its protein is CASTQLTGSSYNSPLHF. The J gene is TRBJ1-6, the V gene TRBV28, with a tentative D call TRBD1 (5 bases). CDR1 is MDHEN and CDR2 is SYDVKM in the germline V gene. Trimming shortened V by 7 bases and J by 0 bases, and 16 bases separated the two germline ends. There are 17 residues in the CDR3.

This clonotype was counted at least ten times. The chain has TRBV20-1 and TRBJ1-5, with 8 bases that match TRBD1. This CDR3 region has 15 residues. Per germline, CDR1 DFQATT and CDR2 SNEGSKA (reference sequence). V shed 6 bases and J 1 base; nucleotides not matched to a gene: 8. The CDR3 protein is CSAIPGGASNQPQHF. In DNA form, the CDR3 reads TGCAGTGCGATTCCAGGGGGCGCGAGCAATCAGCCCCAGCATTTT.

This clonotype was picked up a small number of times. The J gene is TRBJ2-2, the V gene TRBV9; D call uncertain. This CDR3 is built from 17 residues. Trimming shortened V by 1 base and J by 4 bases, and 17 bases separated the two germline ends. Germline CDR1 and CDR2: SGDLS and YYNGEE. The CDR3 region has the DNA TGTGCCAGCAGCGTAAAAGGCCTGAGTTCGGGCACCGGGGAGCTGTTTTTT. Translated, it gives CASSVKGLSSGTGELFF. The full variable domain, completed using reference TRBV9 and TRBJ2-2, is DSGVTQTPKHLITATGQRVTLRCSPRSGDLSVYWYQQSLDQGLQFLIQYYNGEERAKGNILERFSAQQFPDLHSELNLSSLELGDSALYFCASSVKGLSSGTGELFFGEGSRLTVL.

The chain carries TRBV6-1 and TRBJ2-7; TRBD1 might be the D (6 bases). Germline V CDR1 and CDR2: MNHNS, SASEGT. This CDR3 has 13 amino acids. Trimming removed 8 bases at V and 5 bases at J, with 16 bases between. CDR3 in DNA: TGTGCCAGCGCCATGAGGGGGTCGGACGAGCAGTACTTC. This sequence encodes CASAMRGSDEQYF.

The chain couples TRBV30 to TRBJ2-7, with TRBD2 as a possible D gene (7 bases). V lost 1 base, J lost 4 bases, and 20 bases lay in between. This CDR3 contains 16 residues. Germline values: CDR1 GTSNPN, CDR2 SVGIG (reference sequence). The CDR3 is CAWSGGGGPSLYEQYF. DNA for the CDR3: TGTGCCTGGAGTGGGGGAGGGGGGCCATCCCTTTACGAGCAGTACTTC.

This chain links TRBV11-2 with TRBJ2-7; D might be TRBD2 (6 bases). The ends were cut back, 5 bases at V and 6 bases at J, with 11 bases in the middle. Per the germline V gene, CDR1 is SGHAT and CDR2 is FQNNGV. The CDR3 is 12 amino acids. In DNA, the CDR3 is TGTGCCAGCAGCCAGGGACTGCGCGAGCAGTACTTC. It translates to CASSQGLREQYF.

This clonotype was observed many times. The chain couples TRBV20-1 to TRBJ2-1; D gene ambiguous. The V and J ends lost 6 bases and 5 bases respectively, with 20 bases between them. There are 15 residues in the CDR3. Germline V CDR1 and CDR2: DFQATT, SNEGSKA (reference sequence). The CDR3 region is CSATYDQELNNEQFF. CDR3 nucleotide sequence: TGCAGTGCCACATACGACCAGGAGCTTAACAATGAGCAGTTCTTC.

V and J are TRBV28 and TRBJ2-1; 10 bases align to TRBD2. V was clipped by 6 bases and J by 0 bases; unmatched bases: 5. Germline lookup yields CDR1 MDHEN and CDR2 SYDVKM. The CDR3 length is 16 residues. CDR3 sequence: CASRSGLAASYNEQFF. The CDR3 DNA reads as TGTGCCAGCAGATCCGGACTAGCGGCCTCCTACAATGAGCAGTTCTTC.

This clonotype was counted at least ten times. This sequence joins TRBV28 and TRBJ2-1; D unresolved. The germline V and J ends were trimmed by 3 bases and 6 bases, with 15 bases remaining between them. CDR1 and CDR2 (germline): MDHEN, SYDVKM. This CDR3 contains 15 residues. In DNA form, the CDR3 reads TGTGCCAGCAGTTTTGTCAGGAGTCTAATCAATGAGCAGTTCTTC. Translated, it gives CASSFVRSLINEQFF.

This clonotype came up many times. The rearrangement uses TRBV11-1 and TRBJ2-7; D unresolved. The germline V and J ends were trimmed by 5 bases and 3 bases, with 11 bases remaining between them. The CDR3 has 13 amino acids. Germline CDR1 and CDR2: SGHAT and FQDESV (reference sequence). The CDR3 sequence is CASSRPGGYEQYF. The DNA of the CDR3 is TGTGCCAGCAGCCGCCCGGGCGGCTACGAGCAGTACTTC.

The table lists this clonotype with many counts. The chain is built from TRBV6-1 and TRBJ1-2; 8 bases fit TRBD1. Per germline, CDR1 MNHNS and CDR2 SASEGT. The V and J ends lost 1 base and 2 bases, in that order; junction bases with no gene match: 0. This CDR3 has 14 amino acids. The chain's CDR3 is CASSEGDRNYGYTF. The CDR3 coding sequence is TGTGCCAGCAGTGAAGGGGACAGGAACTATGGCTACACCTTC.

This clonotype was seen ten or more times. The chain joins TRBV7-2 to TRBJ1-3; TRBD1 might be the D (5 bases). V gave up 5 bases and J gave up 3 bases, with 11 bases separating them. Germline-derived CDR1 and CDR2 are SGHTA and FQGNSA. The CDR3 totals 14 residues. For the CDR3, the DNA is TGTGCCAGCAGCCCTCAGGGCTTTGGAAACACCATATATTTT. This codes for CASSPQGFGNTIYF.

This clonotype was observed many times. The CDR3: CASSFRGQNYGYTF. The CDR3, as DNA: TGTGCCAGCAGTTTCCGTGGTCAAAACTATGGCTACACCTTC. V usage is TRBV6-2 or TRBV6-3 and J usage is TRBJ1-2; no clear D. Trimming left V 4 bases short and J 2 bases short, with 11 bases between. CDR1 and CDR2 from the germline V gene are MNHEY and SVGEGT. The CDR3 has 14 amino acids.

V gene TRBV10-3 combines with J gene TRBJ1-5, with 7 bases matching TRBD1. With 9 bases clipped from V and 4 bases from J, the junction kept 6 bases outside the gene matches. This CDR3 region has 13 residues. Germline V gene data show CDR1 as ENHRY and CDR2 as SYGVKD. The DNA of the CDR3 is TGTGCCATAAGGGGGCTAGGTAATCAGCCCCAGCATTTT. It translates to CAIRGLGNQPQHF.